The present entry profiles one TCR beta chain with its context. Its recognized antigen is unknown. No much larger clone exists at a distance of one base, and base qualities are not known. V gives up 9 bases and J gives up 4 bases, and the segment between their germline ends measures 19 bases. CDR1 and CDR2 are read off the germline V gene (reference sequence) as LNHDA and SQIVND. The CDR3 numbers 15 residues from cysteine through phenylalanine. The retained sequence is limited to the CDR3, 45 bases, with the frame set at the first base. The sample originates from a study of shared clonotypes between healthy human individuals (dated by TCRdb to the early 2020s). About the study as a whole: The cohort comprised two women and a few men aged 18 to 49 years. For each donor, CD4 naive and CD4 memory were each given three plates, CD8 naive was given two plates, and CD8 memory was given one plate. The study deeply sequenced blood TCR repertoires of five healthy adults to estimate repertoire size and the extent of clonotype sharing between individuals. To increase sequencing depth and limit assay-specific biases, different laboratories used diverse techniques to prepare libraries and sequence TCR repertoires. Leukapheresis yielded between about 0.8 and 8.9 billion PBMCs per donor. The full study reports these points: Estimated clonotype richness was generally larger for naive than for memory subsets. Pairwise subsampling led to the expectation that sequencing depth would affect the degree of clonotype sharing among donors. Rarefaction of sorted-subset datasets indicated incomplete sequencing despite the large sequencing depth. Sampling was restricted to blood, and TCR repertoires in tissue are likely to differ from TCR repertoires in blood. Because the study included only a small number of donors, the genetic and exposure-history diversity represented was limited. When a few donors were compared, the shared fraction of clonotypes was roughly 5% for naive CD4, 3.5% to 4% for naive CD8, 2% to 2.5% for memory CD4, and around 0.37% for memory CD8. Higher generation probabilities were observed for clonotypes shared by all four sorted-subset donors than for non-shared clonotypes.

For the CD8 naive samples, CD45RO-negative cells were positively selected for CCR7, yielding a CD45RA+CCR7+ population from which TemRA cells were excluded. Healthy HIV-negative adults with no recently reported acute infections or vaccinations were included as donors. Every donor was a Caucasian adult living in Nashville, Tennessee, USA. Blood was obtained by leukapheresis, after which PBMCs were separated by Ficoll-Histopaque density gradient centrifugation and cryopreserved in liquid nitrogen vapor phase. Purity and quantity of every magnetically sorted T cell population were checked by analytical flow cytometry. From each sorted fraction, genomic DNA was isolated and quantified by UV absorbance on a Nanodrop 2000c. Using the deep immunoSEQ assay, multiplex PCR amplified TCR CDR3 regions from genomic DNA. For each cell subset, the extracted genomic DNA was distributed evenly across all wells of several immunoSEQ 96-well plates, and each plate served as one replicate. For sorted subsets, each replicate PCR was loaded with 200 ng genomic DNA, equivalent to about 30,000 T cell genomes. The purified libraries were quantified using a Qubit 3.0 fluorometer, sized with a Bioanalyzer 2100, and then quantified again using the KAPA Library Quantification kit. Every immunoSEQ 96-well plate was sequenced on a dedicated single-read 150-cycle Illumina NextSeq 550 flow cell. The published analysis was carried out like this. The immunoSEQ output contained only junctional sequences without quality scores, so filtering could not match that applied to full-length reads. To assign V/J genes and CDR3, sequences were annotated against IMGT germline references using PyIR, a Python wrapper for IgBLAST v1.9. Any read was removed if the V/J assignment was weak (E-value above 1e-6), the CDR3 was missing, or the read contained stop codons, out-of-frame junctions, or ambiguous translated residues. V3J clonotypes were defined as sequences sharing the same inferred V gene, J gene, and CDR3 amino acid sequence. The percentage overlap between two repertoires was calculated by dividing the number of shared unique clonotypes by the size of the smaller repertoire. RTK rarefaction, the Chao1 estimator, and Recon v2.1 estimates of unobserved clonotypes were used to assess repertoire richness. Generation probabilities for all TCRbeta clonotypes obtained by the gDNA method from a handful of donors were computed using OLGA. The table comes from immuneACCESS by way of TCRdb, which keeps in-frame sequences with V and J called. Part of the clones is missing from these tables; in studies checked, under half for an unresolved V gene and the rest for unknown reasons. The D gene and trimming were derived from the DNA, and the V and J assignments and clone size from that table. In all, the sample holds approximately 600,000 clones, and 85% to 95% of those were seen once. 0.11% of the sample belongs to the ten largest clones.

The sequence derives from a woman in her thirties in good health. This sequence uses TRBV19 and TRBJ2-1; TRBD2 is a weak D gene call, 5 bases matching. The material sequenced was naive CD8+ T cells sorted from blood. Per the publication, the cell subset or site label means: CD45RA+CCR7+. The DNA sequence is given as TGTGCCAGCTGCCCCAGTGCCCGGGGTTACAATGAGCAGTTCTTC. It is translated as CASCPSARGYNEQFF.